This TCR beta chain was obtained from a study of OX40 agonist ivuxolimab in advanced cancers. Measured with immunoSEQ multiplex PCR; TCRdb has only the in-frame clones, and not every one. The sample lists tens of thousands of clones, more than 90% occurring once. This clone was counted between two and nine times. The CDR3 is made up of 14 amino acids. V dropped 5 bases and J dropped 3 bases, with 10 bases sitting between them. Germline CDR1 MRHNA, CDR2 SNTAGT. The J gene is TRBJ2-2, the V gene TRBV6-4; D might be TRBD1 or TRBD2, each matching 5 bases. The sequencing here drew on CD4+ or CD8+ T cells sorted from blood, taken in a trial of the OX40 agonist ivuxolimab. This TCR derives from an adult with an advanced solid tumor such as melanoma, head and neck, liver or kidney cancer. The CDR3 region is CASSTGADTGELFF. The CDR3 DNA is TGTGCCAGCAGTACCGGGGCGGACACCGGGGAGCTGTTTTTT.